These T cell receptor beta chains were read from a single sample in a study of T cells after posttransplantation cyclophosphamide. The method was immunoSEQ multiplex PCR; TCRdb's version includes in-frame clones alone and lacks a portion of them. The data hold 45,000 to 65,000 clones, with about 86% observed a single time. The sequencing sample was made of PBMCs. The receptors derive from a man between 25 and 39 years old with a blood cancer, CMV-positive, and with a related stem cell donor. CDR3s leave out the opening cysteine and the closing phenylalanine or tryptophan. Fields, in order: CDR3 protein, J gene, clone size, V gene. Clone size is shown for a subset of rows, as once, few, many or a class of expanded clone.

ASSRQDSNTEAF	TRBJ1-1	NA	TRBV6-6
ASSLALVAASTDTQY	TRBJ2-3	NA	TRBV5-1
ASSPDSLRSEKLF	TRBJ1-4	NA	TRBV5-5
ASRTNQKNTEAF	TRBJ1-1	NA	TRBV28
ASSSWTSGTSEQY	TRBJ2-7	NA	TRBV11-2
ASSLGAEQY	TRBJ2-7	NA	TRBV5-1
SGLAGTSSYNEQF	TRBJ2-1	NA	TRBV29-1
ASRGRGQPQH	TRBJ1-5	NA	TRBV6-5
ASSRGASTDTQY	TRBJ2-3	NA	TRBV14
ASKTENTDTQY	TRBJ2-3	once	TRBV5-1
ASSLIGGGEKLF	TRBJ1-4	few	TRBV5-6
ASSLSVRGTRSTNEKLF	TRBJ1-4	NA	TRBV5-1
AITSGEDVNQPQH	TRBJ1-5	NA	TRBV10-3
ASSLHGGDTYEQY	TRBJ2-7	NA	TRBV7-3
ASSSNLLAGTGEQF	TRBJ2-1	NA	TRBV5-1
ASSEQDRGYQPQH	TRBJ1-5	once	TRBV6-1
SVVRQGGYT	TRBJ1-2	NA	TRBV29-1
ASSRTSGRSTDTQY	TRBJ2-3	NA	TRBV7-9
ASRQGQDYEQY	NA	NA	TRBV6-1
ASSPRTGERNTEAF	TRBJ1-1	NA	TRBV18
ASSESPGGFSYEQY	TRBJ2-7	NA	TRBV6-4
ASSLTGYGYT	TRBJ1-2	NA	TRBV5-1
ASQPLLQETQY	TRBJ2-5	NA	TRBV5-1
ASSLGGSAYEQY	TRBJ2-7	NA	TRBV7-2
SVAQETQY	TRBJ2-5	NA	TRBV20-1
ASSLVGSSYNEQF	TRBJ2-1	NA	TRBV11-2
ASSLATTGYGYT	TRBJ1-2	once	TRBV5-4
ASSRRGGNEKLF	TRBJ1-4	NA	TRBV6-1
ASSPLNQPQH	TRBJ1-5	few	TRBV27
SVAGGETQY	TRBJ2-5	NA	TRBV29-1
ASSPDLQGAWMGEKLF	TRBJ1-4	NA	TRBV16
ASSEASYNEQF	TRBJ2-1	NA	TRBV19
ASSQDPGPRREQY	TRBJ2-5	once	TRBV4-2
ASSLGSGVGSTEAF	TRBJ1-1	NA	TRBV5-1
ASSSPMSGISYEQY	TRBJ2-7	NA	TRBV11-3
ASKQDLPNYEQY	TRBJ2-7	NA	TRBV11-1
ASSLGGPYNEQF	TRBJ2-1	once	TRBV7-2
ASSNTGTSQETQY	TRBJ2-5	NA	TRBV5-1
ASSQQVSTDTQY	TRBJ2-3	NA	TRBV19
ASMAIVGGSNQPQH	TRBJ1-5	NA	TRBV27
ASSLARGETQY	TRBJ2-5	NA	TRBV11-1
AWSAGGQNEQF	TRBJ2-1	NA	TRBV30
ASSIGAGQETQY	TRBJ2-5	NA	TRBV19
AWSVPTNSRGIYGYT	TRBJ1-2	NA	TRBV30
ALKEDTLSYEQY	TRBJ2-7	NA	TRBV30
ASSPSVLGLAGSTDTQY	TRBJ2-3	NA	TRBV18
SGIQVLNTEAF	TRBJ1-1	NA	TRBV29-1
ASSQEDYSTDTQY	TRBJ2-3	NA	TRBV4-2
ASSMGQGIGEQY	TRBJ2-7	NA	TRBV19